The 15 T cell receptor beta chains in this list originate from one sample, sequenced in a study of post-analysis software for immune sequencing data. Study-wide points: Roughly 5 TRBV segments occurring more often in patients than controls included TRBV5-6, TRBV5-1 and TRBV20-1.

Prepared TCR beta cDNA libraries contained unique molecular identifiers. MiXCR, applied by TCRdb to the PCR reads, yields one record per CDR3 protein. The sample yields 750,000 to 950,000 distinct CDR3 sequences, under 70% seen once. Their antigens are not known. Sample: blood. These receptors originate from a girl under 18 with multiple sclerosis.

This clonotype showed up just a few times. V gene TRBV20-1 combines with J gene TRBJ2-7; 8 positions agree with TRBD1. The germline V gene has CDR1 DFQATT and CDR2 SNEGSKA (reference sequence). After removal of 5 bases from V and 2 bases from J, the junction contained 11 bases not matched to a gene. This CDR3 has 15 residues. In DNA form, the CDR3 reads TGCAGTGCTTCTACTGTGGACAGGGCTCCCTACGAGCAGTACTTC. Translated, it gives CSASTVDRAPYEQYF.

This clonotype was found a few times. V is TRBV12-3 or TRBV12-4 and J is TRBJ2-7; D remains ambiguous. V lost 5 bases to trimming and J lost 6 bases, with 8 bases between them. The CDR3 contains 11 residues. The CDR3 region has the DNA TGTGCCAGCAGTCTTTACCTCGAGCAGTACTTC. This gives the protein CASSLYLEQYF.

Only a few counts were recorded for this clonotype. This chain joins TRBV9 and TRBJ2-3, with TRBD1 matching over 8 bases. Germline V lookup: CDR1 SGDLS, CDR2 YYNGEE. CDR3 size: 13 residues. V lost 4 bases and J lost 6; bases outside the gene matches: 4. CDR3: CASSINRGDTQYF. CDR3 in DNA: TGTGCCAGCAGCATCAACAGGGGGGATACGCAGTATTTT. The full variable domain, in which reference TRBV9 and TRBJ2-3 provide the parts outside the CDR3, is DSGVTQTPKHLITATGQRVTLRCSPRSGDLSVYWYQQSLDQGLQFLIQYYNGEERAKGNILERFSAQQFPDLHSELNLSSLELGDSALYFCASSINRGDTQYFGPGTRLTVL.

This clonotype has more than one count but fewer than ten. The rearrangement joins TRBV4-2 to TRBJ1-5; D gene ambiguous. CDR1 and CDR2 (germline): LGHNA, YNFKEQ. The CDR3 is 16 residues long. Trimming left V 1 base short and J 1 base short, with 11 bases between. CDR3: CASSQGGTGSNQPQHF. The CDR3 nucleotides read TGTGCCAGCAGCCAAGGGGGTACGGGGAGCAATCAGCCCCAGCATTTT.

J is TRBJ1-4 and V is TRBV6-6; 7 bases are shared with TRBD1. J gave up 7 bases and V 5 bases, and 10 bases lay outside the gene matches. This CDR3 spans 15 amino acids. The V gene's germline CDR1 is MNHNY and CDR2 SVGAGI (reference sequence). CDR3 coding DNA: TGTGCCAGCAGTCCTCTGGGACAGAAGTGTGAAAAACTGTTTTTT. This translates into CASSPLGQKCEKLFF.

Only a few counts were recorded for this clonotype. This chain connects TRBV6-2 or TRBV6-3 to TRBJ2-7; D gene unclear. Germline values: CDR1 MNHEY, CDR2 SVGEGT. There are 11 residues in the CDR3. V was cut by 0 bases and J by 6 bases, with 3 bases left in between. The CDR3 reads CASSYSSEQYF. The CDR3 bases are TGTGCCAGCAGTTACTCGAGCGAGCAGTACTTC.

The chain recombines TRBV20-1 with TRBJ2-1, with 8 bases aligning to TRBD1. CDR3 length: 15 amino acids. Germline V lookup: CDR1 DFQATT, CDR2 SNEGSKA (reference sequence). Trimming removed 1 base from V and 3 bases from J; junction bases left unmatched: 5. The CDR3 DNA reads as TGCAGTGCTAGAGGGGTGACAGGGGACTACAATGAGCAGTTCTTC. It translates to CSARGVTGDYNEQFF.

The V call is TRBV6-5, the J call TRBJ1-2; D is undetermined. Trimming stripped 2 bases from V and 1 base from J, with 5 bases between. This CDR3 spans 13 amino acids. Germline CDR1 and CDR2: MNHEY and SVGAGI. CDR3: CASSYVDNYGYTF. The CDR3 coding sequence is TGTGCCAGCAGTTACGTGGATAACTATGGCTACACCTTC.

This chain links TRBV25-1 with TRBJ2-3, with 7 bases that match TRBD2. Germline-derived CDR1 and CDR2 are MGHDK and SYGVNS. This CDR3 spans 15 amino acids. Germline trimming cut 4 bases from V and 3 bases from J; bases unmatched to any gene: 7. CDR3 amino acids: CASSVIGGRTDTQYF. CDR3 coding DNA: TGTGCCAGCAGTGTTATCGGCGGGAGAACAGATACGCAGTATTTT.

The chain is built from TRBV5-1 and TRBJ1-2, with 9 bases matching TRBD1. Germline V gives CDR1 SGHRS, CDR2 YFSETQ. The CDR3 totals 15 residues. Losses at the gene ends were 0 bases for V and 3 bases for J; bases not matched to a gene: 3. CDR3 in amino acids: CASSLGTGVYYGYTF. As DNA, the CDR3 is TGCGCCAGCAGCTTGGGGACAGGGGTCTACTATGGCTACACCTTC.

This clonotype has just a few counts. The gene calls are TRBV12-3 or TRBV12-4 and TRBJ1-1; maybe TRBD1 (5 bases). The CDR3 is 18 residues long. V lost 7 bases, J lost 1 base, and 25 bases lay in between. In DNA, the CDR3 is TGTGCCAGCAACTTGCAATTCCGGGGCCAGCGTGGGAACACTGAAGCTTTCTTT. As protein: CASNLQFRGQRGNTEAFF.

The gene calls are TRBV6-5 and TRBJ2-1; D call uncertain. CDR3 length equals 14 residues. Between the trimmed V and J ends, which lost 5 bases and 0 bases, there was a span of 8 bases. The germline gives CDR1 MNHEY, CDR2 SVGAGI. CDR3: CASSPPSSYNEQFF. CDR3 sequence (DNA): TGTGCCAGCAGTCCGCCTAGCTCCTACAATGAGCAGTTCTTC.

The CDR3 here is CASSGGLAGAHEQYF. CDR3 bases: TGTGCCAGCAGCGGGGGACTAGCGGGAGCCCACGAGCAGTACTTC. V gene TRBV6-5 combines with J gene TRBJ2-4; TRBD2 matches 14 bases. The J call may not be correct, given that the DNA end is closer to TRBJ2-7. CDR3 length equals 15 residues. CDR1 MNHEY and CDR2 SVGAGI come from the germline V gene.

This clonotype has just one count. This sequence joins TRBV18 and TRBJ1-2, with D unclear. CDR3 size: 14 residues. CDR1 and CDR2 (germline): KGHSH, LQKENI. The V end was cut by 0 bases, the J end by 3 bases, with 8 bases between. CDR3 loop: CASSPPGGYYGYTF. The CDR3 DNA is TGTGCCAGCTCACCACCGGGCGGATACTATGGCTACACCTTC.

The CDR3 sequence is CSASLRAYEQYF. The CDR3 nucleotides are TGCAGTGCCTCCCTAAGGGCCTACGAGCAGTACTTC. The chain joins TRBV20-1 to TRBJ2-7; no reliable D call. V lost 6 bases to trimming and J lost 2 bases, with 11 bases between them. In germline, CDR1 is DFQATT, CDR2 SNEGSKA (reference sequence). This CDR3 comprises 12 residues.